This entry lists 31 T cell receptor beta chains sequenced from one sample in a study of CD4 T cells in relation to SARS-CoV-2 and coronaviruses. The unexposed donors gave CD4+ T cells in about 2010-2019, prior to COVID-19. Isolation of CD4+ T cells took place after roughly nine days in culture. The table came from immunoSEQ multiplex PCR; TCRdb's copy has only in-frame clones and leaves some out. The repertoire holds just over 15,000 clones, with 78% as singletons. No antigen has been identified for these receptors. Sequencing was performed on CD4+ T cells from PBMCs, cultured in vitro. Receptors originate from a human donor in good health.

The CDR3 spells CASSPDRTVSLSGNTIYF. The CDR3 DNA sequence: TGTGCCAGCAGCCCCGATCGGACAGTCTCCCTCTCTGGAAACACCATATATTTT. This chain uses TRBV3-1 (or the pseudogene TRBV3-2) with TRBJ1-3; tentative D call: TRBD1 (6 bases). This CDR3 contains 18 residues. V lost 4 bases and J lost 0, with 19 bases in between. Germline values: CDR1 LGHDT, CDR2 YNNKEL (reference sequence).

This chain links TRBV27 with TRBJ2-7; TRBD1 is a possible D gene (5 bases). CDR1 and CDR2 from the germline V gene are MNHEY and SMNVEV (reference sequence). Trimming pared 3 bases from V and 7 bases from J, leaving 16 bases between. The CDR3 runs to 14 residues. CDR3 DNA sequence: TGTGCCAGCAGTTTCGGTGACAGTGTGAGTGAGCAGTACTTC. This codes for CASSFGDSVSEQYF.

The J gene is TRBJ1-3, the V gene TRBV27; D unresolved. From germline, CDR1 is MNHEY and CDR2 SMNVEV (reference sequence). The length of the CDR3 is 16 residues. V was cut by 6 bases and J by 0 bases, with 15 bases left in between. The DNA for the CDR3 is TGTGCCAGCAGGCCACATCAAGGGAGCTCTGGAAACACCATATATTTT. Amino acids: CASRPHQGSSGNTIYF.

This clone was recorded a few times. CDR3 amino acids: CASSPHQGDEQYF. The CDR3 DNA reads TGTGCCAGCTCACCGCACCAGGGTGACGAGCAGTACTTC. V usage is TRBV18 and J usage is TRBJ2-7; TRBD1 is a possible D gene (5 bases). CDR3 length: 13 amino acids. Germline V lookup: CDR1 KGHSH, CDR2 LQKENI. V lost 3 bases, J lost 5 bases, and 11 bases lay in between.

This chain joins TRBV6-6 and TRBJ1-1; possibly TRBD1 for D (6 bases). CDR1 MNHNY and CDR2 SVGAGI come from the germline V gene (reference sequence). This CDR3 region has 13 residues. Trimming removed 5 bases at V and 6 bases at J, with 13 bases between. The CDR3 DNA reads as TGTGCCAGCAGTCTACAGGGTTCCGCTGAAGCTTTCTTT. Amino acid sequence: CASSLQGSAEAFF.

This chain uses TRBV10-2 with TRBJ1-1; D possibly corresponds to TRBD1 (5 bases). Germline V CDR1 and CDR2: WSHSY, SAAADI. V dropped 0 bases and J dropped 6 bases, with 8 bases sitting between them. The CDR3 is made up of 13 amino acids. The CDR3 region has the DNA TGCGCCAGCAGTGAGTCTCGAGGGGCTGAAGCTTTCTTT. This translates into CASSESRGAEAFF.

The V call is TRBV2, the J call TRBJ1-6; weak D call: TRBD1 (5 bases). Trimming cost V 6 bases and J 6 bases, with 21 bases left between them. Germline loops: CDR1 SNHLY, CDR2 FYNNEI. The CDR3 covers 17 residues. CDR3 amino acids: CASREGLHPSGNSPLHF. CDR3 DNA: TGTGCCAGCAGGGAGGGACTCCATCCCTCGGGTAATTCACCCCTCCACTTT.

This chain uses TRBV5-1 with TRBJ1-2; a weak D match, TRBD1 (5 bases). The CDR3 is 15 amino acids. Germline V gene lookup returns CDR1 SGHRS and CDR2 YFSETQ. Trimming removed 4 bases at V and 7 bases at J, with 20 bases between. The CDR3 bases are TGCGCCAGCAGCCTCATACGGACAAATCGTGCTGGCTACACCTTC. Its translation is CASSLIRTNRAGYTF. Complete variable domain (other parts from reference TRBV5-1 and TRBJ1-2): KAGVTQTPRYLIKTRGQQVTLSCSPISGHRSVSWYQQTPGQGLQFLFEYFSETQRNKGNFPGRFSGRQFSNSRSEMNVSTLELGDSALYLCASSLIRTNRAGYTFGSGTRLTVV.

J is TRBJ2-5 and V is TRBV7-3; D may be TRBD1 (5 bases). Trimming removed 4 bases from V and 1 base from J, with 10 bases in between. This CDR3 region has 14 residues. Germline CDR1 and CDR2: SGHTA and FQGTGA. The CDR3 DNA sequence: TGTGCCAGCAGCTCCTACAGGTCCCAAGAGACCCAGTACTTC. It codes for CASSSYRSQETQYF. The full variable domain, with the rest looked up from reference TRBV7-3 and TRBJ2-5, is GAGVSQTPSNKVTEKGKYVELRCDPISGHTALYWYRQSLGQGPEFLIYFQGTGAADDSGLPNDRFFAVRPEGSVSTLKIQRTERGDSAVYLCASSSYRSQETQYFGPGTRLLVL.

This clone showed up just a few times. The chain couples TRBV9 to TRBJ2-7; D unresolved. The CDR3 is 14 amino acids. The ends were cut back, 4 bases at V and 0 bases at J, with 11 bases in the middle. The V gene's germline CDR1 is SGDLS and CDR2 YYNGEE. CDR3 bases: TGTGCCAGCAGCCCTAGACTGGACTCCTACGAGCAGTACTTC. Protein: CASSPRLDSYEQYF.

This clone was recorded once. The chain has TRBV5-5 and TRBJ1-5; D is undetermined. Germline V gene lookup returns CDR1 SGHKS and CDR2 YYEKEE (reference sequence). Deletions cut 4 bases from V and 4 bases from J, with 12 bases between. The CDR3 has 14 amino acids. CDR3 sequence (DNA): TGTGCCAGCAGCCCCCACGGGGATAATCAGCCCCAGCATTTT. This gives the protein CASSPHGDNQPQHF.

This sequence joins TRBV18 and TRBJ1-3, with no clear D. The CDR3 length is 15 residues. Germline CDR1 is KGHSH and CDR2 is LQKENI. Trimming took 3 bases from V and 0 from J, leaving 9 bases between them. The CDR3 spells CASSPGVISGNTIYF. CDR3 nucleotide sequence: TGTGCCAGCTCACCTGGGGTTATCTCTGGAAACACCATATATTTT.

The chain carries TRBV4-2 and TRBJ2-2; no clear D gene. V lost 1 base to trimming and J lost 4 bases, with 16 bases between them. This CDR3 is built from 17 residues. CDR1 is LGHNA and CDR2 is YNFKEQ in the germline V gene. The CDR3 loop is CASSQASRVGITGELFF. In nucleotides, the CDR3 is TGTGCCAGCAGCCAAGCCTCCCGCGTTGGTATCACCGGGGAGCTGTTTTTT.

The rearrangement links TRBV18 to TRBJ2-3; maybe TRBD1 (5 bases). The germline V gene has CDR1 KGHSH and CDR2 LQKENI. Trimming stripped 5 bases from V and 4 bases from J, with 16 bases between. CDR3 length: 15 amino acids. CDR3 residues: CASSYNRLGPDTQYF. The CDR3 bases are TGTGCCAGCTCATACAACAGGCTAGGTCCAGATACGCAGTATTTT.

The J gene is TRBJ2-7, the V gene TRBV19; D is undetermined. Germline V CDR1 and CDR2: LNHDA, SQIVND (reference sequence). Trimming removed 5 bases at V and 3 bases at J, with 5 bases between. The CDR3 is made up of 11 amino acids. In DNA, the CDR3 is TGTGCCAGTAGTCTACTCTACGAGCAGTACTTC. Translating gives CASSLLYEQYF.

This sequence joins TRBV19 and TRBJ1-1, with D perhaps TRBD1 (6 bases). The germline V gene encodes CDR1 LNHDA and CDR2 SQIVND (reference sequence). Trimming pared 7 bases from V and 13 bases from J, leaving 25 bases between. The CDR3 is made up of 14 amino acids. CDR3 residues: CASTLEWGQLEGFF. Written as DNA, the CDR3 is TGTGCCAGTACCCTCGAATGGGGGCAACTGGAGGGTTTCTTT.

This chain uses TRBV27 with TRBJ1-1; 8 bases map to TRBD1. V gave up 4 bases and J gave up 6 bases; unmatched junction bases: 7. This CDR3 spans 14 amino acids. Germline loops: CDR1 MNHEY, CDR2 SMNVEV (reference sequence). DNA for the CDR3: TGTGCCAGCAGTTCCGACAGGGGTAAGGCTGAAGCTTTCTTT. Its translation is CASSSDRGKAEAFF.

The chain couples TRBV18 to TRBJ1-6, with no clear D. The germline V and J ends were trimmed by 3 bases and 10 bases, with 19 bases remaining between them. Germline lookup yields CDR1 KGHSH and CDR2 LQKENI. The CDR3 is 16 residues long. Here the CDR3 DNA reads TGTGCCAGCTCACCTGGACCAATTATTAATCGGTCACCCCTCCACTTT. It is translated as CASSPGPIINRSPLHF.

The chain carries TRBV19 and TRBJ2-3, with D unresolved. Trimming took off 3 bases at V and 5 bases at J, with 6 bases between the two ends. This CDR3 spans 12 amino acids. Germline V gene data show CDR1 as LNHDA and CDR2 as SQIVND (reference sequence). CDR3 in amino acids: CASSIAEDTQYF. The CDR3 nucleotides read TGTGCCAGTAGTATCGCAGAAGATACGCAGTATTTT.

This clone was seen a single time. The chain joins TRBV5-5 to TRBJ2-7, with 8 bases matching TRBD2. This CDR3 has 14 residues. Germline V CDR1 and CDR2: SGHKS, YYEKEE (reference sequence). The V gene end was trimmed by 2 bases and the J gene end by 3 bases; junction bases not matched to a gene: 4. The DNA for the CDR3 is TGTGCCAGCAGCTTTAGCGGGATATTCTACGAGCAGTACTTC. Its protein product is CASSFSGIFYEQYF.

This chain connects TRBV10-3 to TRBJ1-1; D not resolved. The germline V gene has CDR1 ENHRY and CDR2 SYGVKD. Trimming took off 6 bases at V and 3 bases at J, with 14 bases between the two ends. The CDR3 covers 14 residues. The CDR3 DNA reads as TGTGCCATCAGCAAGGACGGTCTGCACACTGAAGCTTTCTTT. It translates to CAISKDGLHTEAFF.

This chain uses TRBV7-6 with TRBJ2-7; the match to TRBD1 covers 7 bases. From germline, CDR1 is SGHVS and CDR2 FNYEAQ. Germline trimming cut 1 base from V and 1 base from J; bases unmatched to any gene: 4. The CDR3 is 15 residues long. The CDR3 sequence: CASSLETGVSYEQYF. CDR3 sequence (DNA): TGTGCCAGCAGCTTAGAAACAGGGGTGTCCTACGAGCAGTACTTC.

The chain links TRBV25-1 to TRBJ2-1, with 8 nucleotides matching TRBD2. The germline V gene has CDR1 MGHDK and CDR2 SYGVNS. The CDR3 is made up of 13 amino acids. Trimming removed 7 bases from V and 8 bases from J; junction bases left unmatched: 7. CDR3 sequence reads: CASTGTSSDEQFF. CDR3 DNA: TGTGCCAGCACCGGGACTAGTTCGGATGAGCAGTTCTTC.

This chain links TRBV30 with TRBJ2-1; 9 bases are a match to TRBD2. From germline, CDR1 is GTSNPN and CDR2 SVGIG (reference sequence). The CDR3 runs 15 residues. Trimming removed 0 bases from V and 5 bases from J; junction bases left unmatched: 5. Here the CDR3 reads CAWSVRGGRDNEQFF. CDR3 DNA sequence: TGTGCCTGGAGTGTTCGTGGCGGGAGGGACAATGAGCAGTTCTTC.

The CDR3 spells CASSQGEGYEQYF. The CDR3 region has the DNA TGTGCCAGCAGCCAAGGGGAGGGCTACGAGCAGTACTTC. J is TRBJ2-7 and V is TRBV3-1 (or the pseudogene TRBV3-2), with 7 positions matching TRBD2. The CDR3 covers 13 residues. V shed 1 base and J 3 bases; nucleotides not matched to a gene: 0. Germline V gene data show CDR1 as LGHDT and CDR2 as YNNKEL (reference sequence).

The chain combines TRBV19 with TRBJ1-4; D unclear. The germline V and J ends were trimmed by 5 bases and 6 bases, with 19 bases remaining between them. This CDR3 is built from 16 residues. Looked up from germline, CDR1 is LNHDA and CDR2 is SQIVND (reference sequence). CDR3 nucleotide sequence: TGTGCCAGTAGTGGGGTCATGACCGGGTATTATGAAAAACTGTTTTTT. Its protein is CASSGVMTGYYEKLFF.

This sequence joins TRBV7-9 and TRBJ2-7; TRBD1 aligns across 10 bases. The CDR3 contains 14 residues. Germline values: CDR1 SEHNR, CDR2 FQNEAQ (reference sequence). With 5 bases clipped from V and 3 bases from J, the junction kept 4 bases outside the gene matches. The CDR3 region has the DNA TGTGCCAGCAGCCAGGGACAGGGGAACTACGAGCAGTACTTC. Translating it yields CASSQGQGNYEQYF.

CDR3 amino acids: CAWSVGRPKSGEQYF. CDR3 nucleotides: TGTGCCTGGAGTGTAGGGAGACCCAAATCGGGGGAGCAGTACTTC. V gene TRBV30 combines with J gene TRBJ2-7; weak D call: TRBD2 (5 bases). Germline V gene lookup returns CDR1 GTSNPN and CDR2 SVGIG (reference sequence). The CDR3 runs to 15 residues. V lost 0 bases to trimming and J lost 7 bases, with 19 bases between them.

Only one count was recorded for this clone. CDR3 amino acids: CASRNEQGYTEAFF. The CDR3 coding sequence is TGTGCCAGCAGGAACGAACAGGGCTACACTGAAGCTTTCTTT. This sequence joins TRBV11-2 and TRBJ1-1; D perhaps matches TRBD1 (6 bases). V was clipped by 6 bases and J by 3 bases, with 14 bases between them. Germline V gene data show CDR1 as SGHAT and CDR2 as FQNNGV. This CDR3 contains 14 residues. The full variable domain, in which reference TRBV11-2 and TRBJ1-1 provide the parts outside the CDR3, is EAGVAQSPRYKIIEKRQSVAFWCNPISGHATLYWYQQILGQGPKLLIQFQNNGVVDDSQLPKDRFSAERLKGVDSTLKIQPAKLEDSAVYLCASRNEQGYTEAFFGQGTRLTVV.

This chain links TRBV6-5 with TRBJ2-2; no reliable D call. Trimming shortened V by 6 bases and J by 2 bases, and 10 bases separated the two germline ends. This CDR3 spans 14 amino acids. Germline V CDR1 and CDR2: MNHEY, SVGAGI. DNA for the CDR3: TGTGCCAGCAGGACCCAGGTCAACACCGGGGAGCTGTTTTTT. It encodes CASRTQVNTGELFF.

This chain uses TRBV18 with TRBJ2-1; D possibly corresponds to TRBD2 (5 bases). The CDR3 totals 17 residues. CDR1 and CDR2 (germline): KGHSH, LQKENI. The V end was cut by 0 bases, the J end by 5 bases, with 17 bases between. CDR3: CASSPPVASGLHNEQFF. Here the CDR3 DNA reads TGTGCCAGCTCACCACCTGTGGCCAGCGGCTTACACAATGAGCAGTTCTTC.